This TCR beta chain was recorded in a study of T cells in Graves' hyperthyroidism and ophthalmopathy. Regions amplified from RNA transcripts were the TCR beta CDR3 regions. First-round RT-PCR of the TCR CDR3 relied on the HTBI primer set. Each CDR3 protein is one row after TCRdb ran MiXCR on the multiplex PCR reads. The sample shows fewer than 450,000 distinct CDR3 sequences, around an eighth of them seen only once. Germline lookup yields CDR1 SGHRS and CDR2 YFSETQ. V lost 3 bases and J 5 bases, leaving 21 bases between the germline ends. This CDR3 is built from 17 residues. This chain joins TRBV5-1 and TRBJ2-1, with D perhaps TRBD2 (6 bases). The source of this sequence is a man aged 50 to 60 with Graves' ophthalmopathy. Sequenced: blood. CDR3 DNA: TGCGCCAGCAGCTCCGCATCTCCGGCGGGGAGACACAATGAGCAGTTCTTC. Translated: CASSSASPAGRHNEQFF. The whole variable domain, remainder taken from reference TRBV5-1 and TRBJ2-1, is KAGVTQTPRYLIKTRGQQVTLSCSPISGHRSVSWYQQTPGQGLQFLFEYFSETQRNKGNFPGRFSGRQFSNSRSEMNVSTLELGDSALYLCASSSASPAGRHNEQFFGPGTRLTVL.